A selection of T cell receptor beta chains follows, all from one sample in a study of shared clonotypes between healthy human individuals. This table comes from immunoSEQ multiplex PCR, and its TCRdb copy is limited to in-frame clones, with some not included. The sample lists about 1.1 million clones, 75% to 85% occurring once. Material for sequencing was memory CD4+ T cells from PBMCs. The receptors were gathered from a man younger than 30 in good health. Some clones in this sample may be carry-over from other donors' samples. Both conserved end residues are part of each CDR3. D genes are given only for firm matches. The listing skips clone size in some rows; elsewhere it reads once, few, many or a size class.

d_call	j_call	clone_size	v_call	cdr3_nt	cdr3_aa
TRBD2	TRBJ2-7	once	TRBV28	TGTGCCAGCAGCTCGATAGCGGGAGGGCCCCGCTACGAGCAGTACTTC	CASSSIAGGPRYEQYF
-	TRBJ2-7	-	TRBV6-1	TGTGCCAGCACCTATTCGGACGGGAGCTCCTACGAGCAGTACTTC	CASTYSDGSSYEQYF
-	TRBJ1-4	-	TRBV5-1	TGCGCCAGCAGCATCGGGATGACTGCAACTAATGAAAAACTGTTTTTT	CASSIGMTATNEKLFF
TRBD1	TRBJ2-3	-	TRBV11-3	TGTGCCAGCAGCCGATTGACAGGGACAGATACGCAGTATTTT	CASSRLTGTDTQYF
TRBD1	TRBJ1-2	-	TRBV4-2	TGTGCCAGCAGCCAACTCGACAGGGGCCGAAACAACTATGGCTACACCTTC	CASSQLDRGRNNYGYTF
TRBD1	TRBJ2-1	-	TRBV2	TGTGCCAGCAGGTCGACAGGGGGAAACAATGAGCAGTTCTTC	CASRSTGGNNEQFF
TRBD1	TRBJ2-3	-	TRBV5-1	TGCGCCAGCACCCCGGGGGCAGGGGGCCCTAGCACAGATACGCAGTATTTT	CASTPGAGGPSTDTQYF
-	TRBJ2-2	-	TRBV2	TGTGCCAGCAGTGTATTGGGGACCGGGGAGCTGTTTTTT	CASSVLGTGELFF
TRBD2	TRBJ2-1	-	TRBV5-1	TGCGCCAGCAGCTTGGTGCGGGAGCTCTACAATGAGCAGTTCTTC	CASSLVRELYNEQFF
-	TRBJ2-2	-	TRBV11-2	TGTGCCAGCAGCTTATCGGAGGCCGGGGAGCTGTTTTTT	CASSLSEAGELFF
TRBD1	TRBJ1-2	-	TRBV15	TGTGCCACCAGCAGAGCCGAAAAAAAGGGACAGGGAGGGAGGTACACCTTC	CATSRAEKKGQGGRYTF
TRBD1	TRBJ2-3	-	TRBV5-1	TGCGCCAGCAGCTTGAGAGGGGGCCGTACAGATACGCAGTATTTT	CASSLRGGRTDTQYF
-	TRBJ2-7	once	TRBV28	TGTGCCAGCAGTTTACGCTCCGGGATTGCCTACGAGCAGTACTTC	CASSLRSGIAYEQYF
-	TRBJ1-1	once	TRBV4-1	TGCGCCAGCAGCCAAGACCCAAACAGGGTCCGGAAGAACACTGAAGCTTTCTTT	CASSQDPNRVRKNTEAFF
TRBD2	TRBJ2-1	-	TRBV18	TGTGCCAGCTCACCATACCAACTAGCGGGAAACCCCTCCTACAATGAGCAGTTCTTC	CASSPYQLAGNPSYNEQFF
-	TRBJ1-2	-	TRBV7-8	TGTGCCAGCAGCTTAGGGCCGGGGGGCGTAGGCTATGGCTACACCTTC	CASSLGPGGVGYGYTF
-	TRBJ1-1	-	TRBV30	TGTGCCTGGAGTGTCGGTGCAAACACTGAAGCTTTCTTT	CAWSVGANTEAFF
TRBD1	TRBJ2-5	many	TRBV7-2	TGTGCCAGCAGCCCGAACAGGGGAGAGACCCAGTACTTC	CASSPNRGETQYF
-	TRBJ1-2	-	TRBV28	TGTGCCAGCAGTTTACGGGACGGATATGGCTACACCTTC	CASSLRDGYGYTF
-	TRBJ1-1	many	TRBV7-9	TGTGCCAGCAGCTTAATGAACACTGAAGCTTTCTTT	CASSLMNTEAFF
TRBD2	TRBJ2-1	once	TRBV7-9	TGTGCCAGCAGCTCCAACCAACTAGCGGGAGGGGGAAATGAGCAGTTCTTC	CASSSNQLAGGGNEQFF
TRBD1	TRBJ2-5	-	TRBV29-1	TGCAGCGCCGGGGACAGACAAGAGACCCAGTACTTC	CSAGDRQETQYF
TRBD1	TRBJ2-5	-	TRBV5-4	TGTGCCAGCAGCTCGACACAGGGGATGAAGATCCAGTACTTC	CASSSTQGMKIQYF
-	TRBJ2-1	many	TRBV5-1	TGCGCCAGCAGCCCCTTCAACAATGAGCAGTTCTTC	CASSPFNNEQFF
TRBD1	TRBJ2-5	-	TRBV5-4	TGTGCCAGCAACGCAGGGGGACGGGAGACCCAGTACTTC	CASNAGGRETQYF
-	TRBJ2-5	once	TRBV4-3	TGCGCCAGCAGCCAAGATTTCAGATCCGGGGAGACCCAGTACTTC	CASSQDFRSGETQYF
-	TRBJ2-7	few	TRBV27	TGTGCCAGCAGTAGGGACGGACTCTACTACGAGCAGTACTTC	CASSRDGLYYEQYF
TRBD1	TRBJ1-2	few	TRBV5-1	TGCGCCAGCAGCTTGGGGACAGGGTCGTTTGGCTACACCTTC	CASSLGTGSFGYTF
-	TRBJ1-1	-	TRBV7-8	TGTGCCAGCACTCCTCAAACAGGGAGGGAGACTGAAGCTTTCTTT	CASTPQTGRETEAFF
-	TRBJ1-1	-	TRBV11-1	TGTGCCAGCAGCGACTGGGACCGAGAGGCTGAAGCTTTCTTT	CASSDWDREAEAFF
TRBD1	TRBJ1-2	-	TRBV7-8	TGTGCCAGCAGCTTAGCACGGGACAGGGTAGGAGGCTACACCTTC	CASSLARDRVGGYTF
-	TRBJ2-5	-	TRBV6-5	TGTGCCAGCAGCCCCCTAGCTCCGGAGACCCAGTACTTC	CASSPLAPETQYF
-	TRBJ2-3	-	TRBV7-9	TGTGCCAGCAGCTCCGGAGTCTTGGCAGATACGCAGTATTTT	CASSSGVLADTQYF
-	TRBJ2-1	-	TRBV19	TGTGCCAGTAGTGGGGGAGCAGGTTTCGAGCAGTTCTTC	CASSGGAGFEQFF
TRBD1	TRBJ1-5	many	TRBV30	TGTGCCGCCCGGACAGGGGTCAGCAATCAGCCCCAGCATTTT	CAARTGVSNQPQHF
-	TRBJ1-4	-	TRBV9	TGTGCCAGCAGCGTAGGTCCAGTTCAGAATGAAAAACTGTTTTTT	CASSVGPVQNEKLFF
-	TRBJ1-2	-	TRBV5-4	TGTGCCAGCAGCTTACCCCCTCCTAGGAGCTATGGCTACACCTTC	CASSLPPPRSYGYTF
-	TRBJ2-7	-	TRBV5-1	TGCGCCAGCAGCTTGCTCCCCCGGGTAGGGGGAGGAGGCTACGAGCAGTACTTC	CASSLLPRVGGGGYEQYF
-	TRBJ2-1	-	TRBV7-2	TGTGCCAGCAGCCCAAGTAGGAGCGGATCCTACAATGAGCAGTTCTTC	CASSPSRSGSYNEQFF
-	TRBJ2-3	-	TRBV15	TGTGCCACCAGCAGAGGGCCCGGGAGCACAGATACGCAGTATTTT	CATSRGPGSTDTQYF
-	TRBJ2-3	-	TRBV25-1	TGTGCCAGCAGTGAGGTCTTGGGGGTCACAGATACGCAGTATTTT	CASSEVLGVTDTQYF
-	TRBJ2-7	-	TRBV28	TGTGCCAGCATTACGACAGGTACCGCTGTGGACTTC	CASITTGTAVDF